This paragraph reports one T cell receptor (beta chain). No cognate antigen has been identified for it. Per-nucleotide qualities are absent, and no much larger clonotype sits a single base away. In the ViraFEST assay, PBMC were stimulated with viral peptide pools, and antigen-specific CD4+ T cell clonotypes were then identified by expansion using TCR sequencing. After less than 13 days of culture, CD4+ T cells were isolated with the EasySep CD4+ T cell isolation kit. None of the healthy vaccine recipients had a prior SARS-CoV-2 infection, which was confirmed by nucleocapsid antibody tests that came back negative both before and after vaccination. Approximately 2 million PBMC per well were cultured in IMDM with 5% human AB serum, 10 IU/ml IL-2 and gentamicin, plus 10 ug/ml peptides. On days 3 and 7, half of the culture medium was replaced with fresh IL-2-containing medium. Each peptide stimulation condition was cultured in triplicate wells unless otherwise noted. PBMC were separated from whole blood using Ficoll-Paque Plus gradient centrifugation and were then either cryopreserved at -140C or used fresh. The overlapping peptide pools covered the spike proteins of SARS-CoV-2 as well as those of the common cold coronaviruses HCoV-NL63, HCoV-OC43 and HCoV-229E. The QIAamp micro DNA kit was used to extract genomic DNA from the cultured CD4+ T cells.

This entry is derived from a study of vaccination effects on CD4 cells after COVID-19 (dated by TCRdb to between 2021 and 2024). Study-wide context: Participants received two doses of either the BNT162b2 or the mRNA-1273 mRNA SARS-CoV-2 vaccine. In both COVID-19 convalescent patients and infection-naive vaccine recipients, the study compared SARS-CoV-2 spike-specific CD4+ TCR repertoires from before mRNA vaccination with those from after it. A total of 9 to 11 COVID-19 convalescent patients and a handful of SARS-CoV-2-naive healthy vaccine recipients were included in the full study. Cultures from other donors in the study were sequenced with the Oncomine TCR Beta short-read assay on an Illumina iSeq 100. Overall study results and their limits: Among healthy vaccine recipients, nearly all vaccine-induced clones were SARS-CoV-2 mono-reactive, and only 1 of 255 was cross-reactive with common cold coronaviruses. The study was limited by a small number of convalescent patients, and early post-infection timepoints were lacking. Marked clonal contraction was observed in both infection-induced and vaccine-induced clones at late post-vaccination timepoints, consistent with waning T cell responses.

Reading from cysteine to phenylalanine, the CDR3 counts 15 amino acids. Only the CDR3 DNA is retained, 45 bases long and in frame from the first base. Sequences SGHRS (CDR1) and YFSETQ (CDR2) are obtained from the germline V gene. The junction carries 15 bases between V and J, which are trimmed by 0 bases and 6 bases respectively. Receptor amplification or capture employed the immunoSEQ multiplex PCR assay. DNA from the cultured and isolated CD4+ T cells underwent TCR beta CDR3 sequencing. Regarding the original processing steps: The analysis removed non-productive TCR sequences, trimmed reads to the CDR3 region, and retained only CDR3s that were 7 or more amino acids long. Antigen-specific clonotypes were identified using the MANAFEST web app by comparison of expansion in peptide wells against reference cultures. Positive clones required FDR<0.05 expansion versus reference and all other wells, odds ratio above 5, and frequency above 0.1% in two replicate wells. Clonotypes significantly expanded in SARS-CoV-2 spike wells and in at least one common cold coronavirus spike condition were defined as cross-reactive. Using the stringdist R package, CDR3 similarity was measured by Levenshtein distance, and unrooted trees were constructed with ape in R 3.6.1. Entries here come from immuneACCESS through TCRdb and include only in-frame sequences with V and J called. Some clones fail to appear in such tables; in the studies checked, an unresolved V gene covers under half of the shortfall, and the cause of the remainder is unknown. For V, J and clone size, that table is used; D and trimming come from the DNA. The sample records about 73,000 clones, roughly 79% of which are singletons. The ten most abundant clones make up less than 3% of the sample.

Rearrangement joined TRBV5-1 to TRBJ1-1; D gene: possibly TRBD1, on 6 matching bases. The sequence came from a human donor who received a COVID-19 vaccine. This material consisted of CD4+ T cells from PBMCs cultured with HCoV-NL63 spike peptides, taken before COVID-19 vaccination. The cell subset or site label here, explained by the study, means: HCoV-NL63 spike overlapping peptide pool stimulation. The CDR3 is CASSLVAGARAEAFF. The DNA sequence is given as TGCGCCAGCAGCTTGGTGGCGGGGGCAAGGGCTGAAGCTTTCTTT.